These T cell receptor beta chains were read from a single sample in a study of OX40 agonist ivuxolimab in advanced cancers. Generated by immunoSEQ multiplex PCR, the TCRdb table keeps only in-frame clones and is missing some. Altogether about 57,000 clones are present, over 80% being singletons, with the ten largest covering around 24%. The starting material was CD4+ or CD8+ T cells sorted from blood, obtained in a trial of the OX40 agonist ivuxolimab. These receptors originate from an adult with an advanced solid tumor such as melanoma, head and neck, liver or kidney cancer. The CDR3 runs from the conserved cysteine through the conserved F or W. The D gene is left open where the match is weak. Some rows mark clone size as missing; the rest say once, few, many or name a class of expanded clone.

>TRBJ2-2|-|15|TRBV9|-
TGTGCCAGCAGCGTAAGGACAGCTTCCACCGGGGAGCTGTTTTTT
CASSVRTASTGELFF
>TRBJ2-3|-|16|TRBV4-3|-
TGCGCCAGCAGCCAAGAGGCCAGCCTGGTGCAAGATACGCAGTATTTT
CASSQEASLVQDTQYF
>TRBJ2-5|-|11|TRBV20-1|TRBD1
TGCAGTGCTCCAGGGGGAGTGACCCAGTACTTC
CSAPGGVTQYF
>TRBJ2-7|-|14|TRBV27|-
TGTGCCAGCAGTTTACAGGGAAACCACTACGAGCAGTACTTC
CASSLQGNHYEQYF
>TRBJ2-3|once|21|TRBV28|TRBD1
TGTGCCAGCTATGCAGGGGGCCATGAGCTAGCATCCCATAGCAGCACAGATACGCAGTATTTT
CASYAGGHELASHSSTDTQYF
>TRBJ2-1|-|17|TRBV25-1|TRBD1
TGTGCCAGCAGTGCGAACGCCGGGACAGGGCCCTACAATGAGCAGTTCTTC
CASSANAGTGPYNEQFF
>TRBJ1-1|-|12|TRBV6-1|-
TGTGCCAGCACGGGGGCCGACACTGAAGCTTTCTTT
CASTGADTEAFF
>TRBJ2-7|-|15|TRBV10-3|-
TGTGCCATCAATGGGAATCGGGGGGCCCCTTACGAGCAGTACTTC
CAINGNRGAPYEQYF
>TRBJ1-2|-|14|TRBV11-2|-
TGTGCCAGTACCCCGGGCCACGAGGTCCATGGCTACACCTTC
CASTPGHEVHGYTF
>TRBJ2-1|-|16|TRBV29-1|TRBD2
TGCAGCGTTGGACTAGCGGGAGACCCCTCCTACAATGAGCAGTTCTTC
CSVGLAGDPSYNEQFF
>TRBJ1-1|-|11|TRBV2|-
TGTGCCAGCCATTTCGGGCCTGAAGCTTTCTTT
CASHFGPEAFF
>TRBJ2-7|-|11|TRBV27|TRBD1
TGTGCCAGCGCCGACAGGGCCGAGCAGTACTTC
CASADRAEQYF